These 5 T cell receptor beta chains came from one sample sequenced in a study of PD-1 blockade in classical Hodgkin lymphoma. Exposure to brentuximab vedotin varied, and each patient had relapsed following autologous stem cell transplantation. Produced via immunoSEQ multiplex PCR; TCRdb's table is partial and in-frame only. Of fewer than 70,000 clones in the sample, more than 75% are singletons; the top ten hold more than 5%. This material consisted of peripheral blood mononuclear cells (PBMCs), taken before the second cycle of nivolumab. These receptors originate from a human donor with classical Hodgkin lymphoma.

The chain links TRBV28 to TRBJ1-2; TRBD1 matches at 9 bases. Germline-derived CDR1 and CDR2 are MDHEN and SYDVKM. This CDR3 contains 15 residues. V trimming: 7 bases; J trimming: 1 base; junction bases outside the gene matches: 7. The CDR3 region is CASTQPGQGNYGYTF. The CDR3 DNA follows: TGTGCCAGCACCCAGCCGGGACAGGGTAACTATGGCTACACCTTC.

This rearrangement joins TRBV13 to TRBJ1-1, with D tentatively TRBD1 (5 bases). From germline, CDR1 is PRHDT and CDR2 FYEKMQ (reference sequence). CDR3 length equals 15 residues. V was trimmed by 4 bases and J by 5 bases, leaving 17 bases between them. CDR3 residues: CASSSSEGRRTEAFF. In nucleotides, the CDR3 is TGTGCCAGCAGCTCATCGGAGGGGAGGAGGACTGAAGCTTTCTTT.

This clone appeared a few times. The J gene is TRBJ2-5, the V gene TRBV2; 14 nucleotides line up with TRBD2. The CDR3 runs to 17 residues. Germline V gene data show CDR1 as SNHLY and CDR2 as FYNNEI. The trim removed 8 bases at V and 2 bases at J, leaving 10 bases unmatched. Written as DNA, the CDR3 is TGTGCCAGCGGCGGGACTAGCGGGGGTGAAATACAAGAGACCCAGTACTTC. Its protein product is CASGGTSGGEIQETQYF.

The V gene is TRBV11-2, the J gene TRBJ1-4, with a tentative D call TRBD1 (5 bases). V was clipped by 5 bases and J by 0 bases, with 13 bases between them. The germline gives CDR1 SGHAT, CDR2 FQNNGV. This CDR3 is 16 amino acids long. The CDR3 spells CASSLSRDSTNEKLFF. The CDR3 DNA reads TGTGCCAGCAGCCTGTCCAGGGACTCAACTAATGAAAAACTGTTTTTT.

The gene calls are TRBV6-5 and TRBJ1-2, with TRBD1 as a possible D gene (6 bases). Germline V gene data show CDR1 as MNHEY and CDR2 as SVGAGI. The germline V and J ends were trimmed by 5 bases and 8 bases, with 18 bases remaining between them. The CDR3 has 14 amino acids. CDR3 sequence: CASSPTGGAEGYTF. In nucleotides, the CDR3 is TGTGCCAGCAGTCCAACCGGGGGGGCAGAAGGCTACACCTTC.